The clone carrying this T cell receptor (beta chain) was seen just once. The CDR3 totals 14 residues. V lost 4 bases, J lost 5 bases, and 8 bases stayed unmatched. Germline V gives CDR1 SGDLS, CDR2 YYNGEE. These data come from a study of technical replicates of blood from several donors. The protocol was immunoSEQ multiplex PCR, while the TCRdb copy is restricted to in-frame clones and leaves out a portion. This sample has some 77,000 clones; 85% to 95% occur once, and the top ten carry approximately 0.4%. The specimen was T cells isolated from PBMCs. This TCR came from a human donor in good health. The gene calls are TRBV9 and TRBJ2-7, with TRBD1 identical over 8 bases. The CDR3 DNA follows: TGTGCCAGCAGCCCCCTTCAGGGGGCCCACGAGCAGTACTTC. It translates to CASSPLQGAHEQYF.